This T cell receptor beta chain originates from a study of T cells in Graves' hyperthyroidism and ophthalmopathy. This clonotype has at least ten counts. V lost 1 base and J lost 6, with 12 bases in between. The length of the CDR3 is 14 residues. RNA transcripts yielded amplified TCR beta CDR3 regions. HTBI primers were the set used in a first-round RT-PCR of the TCR CDR3. In TCRdb, the multiplex PCR reads were re-called with MiXCR into one record per CDR3 protein. The repertoire has nearly 600,000 distinct CDR3 sequences, around 14% of them found once; the top ten carry more than 4.5%. This TCR was sampled from a woman aged 25 to 39 with Graves' hyperthyroidism that later progressed to Graves' ophthalmopathy. The chain is built from TRBV12-3 or TRBV12-4 and TRBJ1-1; D call uncertain. Input material: blood. CDR3 sequence reads: CASSLGGTNAEAFF. In DNA, the CDR3 is TGTGCCAGCAGTTTAGGAGGCACAAACGCTGAAGCTTTCTTT.